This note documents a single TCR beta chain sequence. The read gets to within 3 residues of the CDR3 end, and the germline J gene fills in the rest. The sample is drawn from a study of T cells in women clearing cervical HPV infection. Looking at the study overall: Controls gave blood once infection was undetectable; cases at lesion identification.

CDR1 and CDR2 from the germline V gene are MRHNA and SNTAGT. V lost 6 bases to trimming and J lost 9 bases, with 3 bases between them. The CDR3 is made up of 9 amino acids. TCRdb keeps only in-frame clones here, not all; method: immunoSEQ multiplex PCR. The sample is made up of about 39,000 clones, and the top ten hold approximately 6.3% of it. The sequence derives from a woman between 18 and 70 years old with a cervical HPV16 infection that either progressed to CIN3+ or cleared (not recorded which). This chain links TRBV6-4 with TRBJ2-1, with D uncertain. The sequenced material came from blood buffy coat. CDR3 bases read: TGTGCCAGCAGAGGTGAG. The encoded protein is CASRGE. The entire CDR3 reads CASRGEQFF.